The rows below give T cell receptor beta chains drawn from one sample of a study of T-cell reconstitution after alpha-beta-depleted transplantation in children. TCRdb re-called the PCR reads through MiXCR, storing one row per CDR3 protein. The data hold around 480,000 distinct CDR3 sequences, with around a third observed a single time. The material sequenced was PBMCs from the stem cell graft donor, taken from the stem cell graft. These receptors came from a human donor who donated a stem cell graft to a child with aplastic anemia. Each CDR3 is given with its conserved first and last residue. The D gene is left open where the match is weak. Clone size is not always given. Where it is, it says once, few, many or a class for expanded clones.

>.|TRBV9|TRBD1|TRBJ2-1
TGTGCCAGCAGTTCCACAGGGGGCGATTACAATGAGCAGTTCTTC
CASSSTGGDYNEQFF
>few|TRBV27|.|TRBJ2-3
TGTGCCAGCAGCCACAGTGGGACTAGCACAGATACGCAGTATTTT
CASSHSGTSTDTQYF
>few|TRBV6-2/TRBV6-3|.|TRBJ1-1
TGTGCCAGCGTTCTAGAGAGGAACACTGAAGCTTTCTTT
CASVLERNTEAFF
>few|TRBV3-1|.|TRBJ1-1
TGTGCCAGCAGCGCTGTTGGAACTGAAGCTTTCTTT
CASSAVGTEAFF
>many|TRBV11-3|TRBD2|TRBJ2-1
TGTGCCAGCAGCTTAGGGGCGGGGGGGCACAATGAGCAGTTCTTC
CASSLGAGGHNEQFF
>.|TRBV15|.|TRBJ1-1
TGTGCCACCAGCAGAGATGTGGCAGGGAGGACACAAAACACTGAAGCTTTCTTT
CATSRDVAGRTQNTEAFF
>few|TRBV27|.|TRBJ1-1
TGTGCCAGCAGTCCAGCCAACCGGGTGAACACTGAAGCTTTCTTT
CASSPANRVNTEAFF
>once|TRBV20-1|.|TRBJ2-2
TGCAGTGGCAGAGGGATGAACACCGGGGAGCTGTTTTTT
CSGRGMNTGELFF
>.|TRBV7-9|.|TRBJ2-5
TGTGCCAGCGCCGGGACCTTCTCTCAAGAGACCCAGTACTTC
CASAGTFSQETQYF
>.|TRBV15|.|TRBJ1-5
TGTGCCACCAGCAGAGGTCCGGGGGACGGTCAGCCCCAGCATTTT
CATSRGPGDGQPQHF
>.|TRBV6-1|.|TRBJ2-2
TGTGCCAGCAAGGGGGAGGGTAGGGACACCGGGGAGCTGTTTTTT
CASKGEGRDTGELFF
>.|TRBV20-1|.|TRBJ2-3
TGCAGTGCCAACCCAGGACCGGGCCTCCACACAGATACGCAGTATTTT
CSANPGPGLHTDTQYF
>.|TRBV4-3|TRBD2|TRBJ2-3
TGCGCCAGCACCCCGGCGTTAGCGGGAGTTGGAGATACGCAGTATTTT
CASTPALAGVGDTQYF
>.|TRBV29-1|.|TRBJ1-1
TGCAGCGTTGAACGGGAGCTCGCTGAAGCTTTCTTT
CSVERELAEAFF
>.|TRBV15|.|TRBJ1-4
TGTGCCACCAGCCCTATGCGGTCGAATGAAAAACTGTTTTTT
CATSPMRSNEKLFF
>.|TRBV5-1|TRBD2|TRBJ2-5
TGCGCCAGCACCAGGACTAGCGGGGTCCCTTTGGAGACCCAGTACTTC
CASTRTSGVPLETQYF
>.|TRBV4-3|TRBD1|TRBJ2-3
TGCGCCAGCAGCCAAGATTGGCAGGGGGCTGGTACGCAGTATTTT
CASSQDWQGAGTQYF
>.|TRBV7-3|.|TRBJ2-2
TGTGCCAGCAGCCTCGGGACGGTGCGTGGGGCCGGGGAGCTGTTTTTT
CASSLGTVRGAGELFF
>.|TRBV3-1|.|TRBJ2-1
TGTGCCAGCAGCCGCCCGGGAGTAGCCTACAATGAGCAGTTCTTC
CASSRPGVAYNEQFF
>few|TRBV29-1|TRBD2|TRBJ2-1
TGCAGCGTTGAAAATCATAGCGGGAGTGACAATGAGCAGTTCTTC
CSVENHSGSDNEQFF
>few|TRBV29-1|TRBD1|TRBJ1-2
TGCAGTGCCCTGACAGGGCGGGGCTACACCTTC
CSALTGRGYTF
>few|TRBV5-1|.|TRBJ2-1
TGCGCCAGCAGCACAGTCCCTTCCAATGAGCAGTTCTTC
CASSTVPSNEQFF
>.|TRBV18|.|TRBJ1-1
TGTGCCAGCTCACAGGATTCGAACACTGAAGCTTTCTTT
CASSQDSNTEAFF
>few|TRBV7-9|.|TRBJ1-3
TGTGCCAGCAGCCTTACCTCTGGAAACACCATATATTTT
CASSLTSGNTIYF
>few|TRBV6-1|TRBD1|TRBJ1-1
TGTGCCAGCAGCCGAGGGACAGGTATTAACACTGAAGCTTTCTTT
CASSRGTGINTEAFF